This TCR beta chain was profiled in a study of T cells expressing NK-cell markers. For the study at large: Serological testing identified seven of the eight sequenced donors as HCMV-seropositive and one as seronegative.

With the 5' RACE reads reprocessed, TCRdb shows one record per CDR3 protein and no DNA. This sample's table has some 500,000 distinct CDR3 sequences. The CDR3 has 14 residues. Germline CDR1 reads LNHDA; CDR2 reads SQIVND (reference sequence). The clonotype comes from a woman aged 50 to 60 in good health. Sequencing was done on a sample of blood T cells: a sorted CD56 or NKG2C T cell subset, CD4+ or CD8+ T cells, or bulk PBMC T cells (not recorded which). V gene TRBV19 combines with J gene TRBJ1-6. The CDR3 here is CASSIDRVRRRLHF.